A single sample is the source of the 17 T cell receptor beta chains below, sequenced in a study of blood T cell repertoires in COVID-19. TCRdb keeps only in-frame clones here, not all; method: immunoSEQ multiplex PCR. The table has 130,000 to 150,000 clones, over 80% seen once. The sequencing input was PBMCs or T cells enriched from blood (not recorded which). Receptors were obtained from a man in his 60s who had recovered from COVID-19.

The J gene is TRBJ2-2, the V gene TRBV4-1, with D unresolved. Trimming pared 2 bases from V and 7 bases from J, leaving 5 bases between. The CDR3 consists of 12 residues. Germline V gives CDR1 MGHRA, CDR2 YSYEKL. The DNA of the CDR3 is TGCGCCAGCAGCCAACGTGTCGGGGAGCTGTTTTTT. This codes for CASSQRVGELFF.

The count of this clone is one. This chain connects TRBV2 to TRBJ1-5; maybe TRBD1 (6 bases). The V gene's germline CDR1 is SNHLY and CDR2 FYNNEI. The CDR3 covers 12 residues. V gave up 6 bases and J gave up 9 bases, with 12 bases separating them. The CDR3 here is CASRDRSAPQHF. Here the CDR3 DNA reads TGTGCCAGCAGAGACAGGAGCGCGCCCCAGCATTTT.

J is TRBJ1-1 and V is TRBV15; D uncertain. The germline CDR1 and CDR2 sequences are LNHNV and YYDKDF (reference sequence). V was cut by 0 bases and J by 7 bases, with 9 bases left in between. There are 13 residues in the CDR3. CDR3 DNA: TGTGCCACCAGCAGAGATCAATCCATTGAAGCTTTCTTT. It encodes CATSRDQSIEAFF.

V usage is TRBV3-1 (or the pseudogene TRBV3-2) and J usage is TRBJ1-4, with D possibly matching TRBD1 (5 bases). Deletions cut 3 bases from V and 3 bases from J, with 11 bases between. The germline CDR1 and CDR2 sequences are LGHDT and YNNKEL (reference sequence). This CDR3 has 15 amino acids. CDR3 region: CASSHRQLPNEKLFF. CDR3 nucleotides: TGTGCCAGCAGCCACCGACAGTTACCTAATGAAAAACTGTTTTTT.

V gene TRBV20-1 combines with J gene TRBJ2-7; TRBD2 matches at 12 bases. Germline trimming cut 3 bases from V and 4 bases from J; bases unmatched to any gene: 4. Germline V gene data show CDR1 as DFQATT and CDR2 as SNEGSKA (reference sequence). This CDR3 has 14 residues. CDR3 coding DNA: TGCAGTGCTAGTCGGACTAGCGGGAAATACGAGCAGTACTTC. Protein product: CSASRTSGKYEQYF.

V is TRBV7-8 and J is TRBJ2-2; 9 bases are shared with TRBD1. CDR3 length: 15 residues. CDR1 is SGHVS, CDR2 FQNEAQ, per germline. Trimming cost V 5 bases and J 3 bases; bases outside gene matches: 4. CDR3 sequence: CASSPGTGYTGELFF. As DNA, the CDR3 is TGTGCCAGCAGCCCCGGGACAGGGTACACCGGGGAGCTGTTTTTT. Filled out from reference TRBV7-8 and TRBJ2-2, the complete variable domain reads GAGVSQSPRYKVAKRGQDVALRCDPISGHVSLFWYQQALGQGPEFLTYFQNEAQLDKSGLPSDRFFAERPEGSVSTLKIQRTQQEDSAVYLCASSPGTGYTGELFFGEGSRLTVL.

The CDR3: CASSVTTSSGNTIYF. CDR3 DNA sequence: TGTGCCAGCAGCGTTACGACAAGCTCTGGAAACACCATATATTTT. This chain connects TRBV9 to TRBJ1-3, with D hard to call. The CDR3 runs 15 residues. Trimming stripped 2 bases from V and 0 bases from J, with 9 bases between. CDR1 and CDR2 (germline): SGDLS, YYNGEE.

The chain combines TRBV5-6 with TRBJ2-7; 9 bases map to TRBD1. CDR1 is SGHDT and CDR2 is YYEEEE in the germline V gene. The V gene end was trimmed by 4 bases and the J gene end by 2 bases; junction bases not matched to a gene: 10. The CDR3 covers 16 residues. CDR3 loop: CASSLGQGQGTYEQYF. The CDR3 region has the DNA TGTGCCAGCAGCCTGGGACAGGGCCAGGGTACCTACGAGCAGTACTTC.

Written as DNA, the CDR3 is TGTGCCAGCAGCCCGCGACAGACGAACACTGAAGCTTTCTTT. Its protein product is CASSPRQTNTEAFF. The rearrangement uses TRBV11-1 and TRBJ1-1; D is possibly TRBD1 (5 bases). The CDR3 has 14 residues. Germline values: CDR1 SGHAT, CDR2 FQDESV (reference sequence). The V and J ends lost 5 bases and 1 base respectively, with 11 bases between them.

This rearrangement joins TRBV28 to TRBJ2-4, with a possible D match to TRBD1 (5 bases). Germline V CDR1 and CDR2: MDHEN, SYDVKM. The CDR3 covers 14 residues. The V end was cut by 7 bases, the J end by 6 bases, with 16 bases between. This CDR3 is CASKRGTGSNIQYF. The CDR3 DNA reads as TGTGCCAGCAAAAGGGGTACAGGCTCAAACATTCAGTACTTC. Using reference TRBV28 and TRBJ2-4 for the parts outside the CDR3, the full variable domain is DVKVTQSSRYLVKRTGEKVFLECVQDMDHENMFWYRQDPGLGLRLIYFSYDVKMKEKGDIPEGYSVSREKKERFSLILESASTNQTSMYLCASKRGTGSNIQYFGAGTRLSVL.

V and J are TRBV2 and TRBJ1-2, with D unresolved. Trimming removed 6 bases from V and 10 bases from J, with 18 bases in between. The CDR3 extends over 13 amino acids. Germline-derived CDR1 and CDR2 are SNHLY and FYNNEI. The CDR3 nucleotides are TGTGCCAGCAGGGACCGGGATCTATGGGTCTACACCTTC. As protein: CASRDRDLWVYTF. Full variable domain (remainder filled in from reference TRBV2 and TRBJ1-2): EPEVTQTPSHQVTQMGQEVILRCVPISNHLYFYWYRQILGQKVEFLVSFYNNEISEKSEIFDDQFSVERPDGSNFTLKIRSTKLEDSAMYFCASRDRDLWVYTFGSGTRLTVV.

The rearrangement joins TRBV5-4 to TRBJ2-3; D is possibly TRBD2 (6 bases). The CDR3 is 15 residues long. V dropped 2 bases and J dropped 1 base, with 11 bases sitting between them. Germline V gives CDR1 SGHNT, CDR2 YYREEE (reference sequence). CDR3 sequence (DNA): TGTGCCAGCAGCTTTCAGTCTAGCGGCACAGATACGCAGTATTTT. This gives the protein CASSFQSSGTDTQYF. Full variable domain (missing parts from reference TRBV5-4 and TRBJ2-3): ETGVTQSPTHLIKTRGQQVTLRCSSQSGHNTVSWYQQALGQGPQFIFQYYREEENGRGNFPPRFSGLQFPNYSSELNVNALELDDSALYLCASSFQSSGTDTQYFGPGTRLTVL.

The gene calls are TRBV18 and TRBJ1-4; D gene unclear. V dropped 3 bases and J dropped 3 bases, with 11 bases sitting between them. Germline V gene lookup returns CDR1 KGHSH and CDR2 LQKENI. The CDR3 runs to 15 residues. In DNA form, the CDR3 reads TGTGCCAGCTCACCCCTTCTTGGGCCTAATGAAAAACTGTTTTTT. It translates to CASSPLLGPNEKLFF.

Only one count was recorded for this clone. The chain combines TRBV27 with TRBJ2-3; TRBD1 agrees at 8 bases. The CDR3 covers 16 residues. V shed 5 bases, J shed 3 bases, and the junction held 10 bases outside the gene matches. Looked up from germline, CDR1 is MNHEY and CDR2 is SMNVEV (reference sequence). The CDR3, as DNA: TGTGCCAGCAGTCCCCTTGGGACAGGTCGTACAGATACGCAGTATTTT. Amino acids: CASSPLGTGRTDTQYF.

J is TRBJ2-5 and V is TRBV5-6, with D unclear. The V gene lost 1 base and the J gene lost 5 bases, with 15 bases spanning the gap. This CDR3 comprises 15 residues. Germline CDR1 SGHDT, CDR2 YYEEEE. This CDR3 reads CASSLLEDSWETQYF. The CDR3 DNA is TGTGCCAGCAGCTTGTTAGAGGATTCGTGGGAGACCCAGTACTTC.

The J gene is TRBJ2-1, the V gene TRBV1; the table gives TRBD2 as D, unverified against the DNA. TRBV1 is reported as a pseudogene. CDR3 length: 15 residues. CDR3 sequence: CTSSCGTSEYNEQFF. The CDR3, as DNA: TGCACCAGCAGCTGCGGGACTAGCGAATACAATGAGCAGTTCTTC.

The DNA of the CDR3 is TGTGCCAGCAGCCTTACAGGGGAAGAAAAACTGTTTTTT. Translated: CASSLTGEEKLFF. The rearrangement joins TRBV5-4 to TRBJ1-4; 7 positions match TRBD1. CDR1 and CDR2 (germline): SGHNT, YYREEE (reference sequence). This CDR3 is 13 amino acids long. V trimming: 4 bases; J trimming: 8 bases; junction bases outside the gene matches: 5.